This entry lists 8 T cell receptor beta chains sequenced from one sample in a study of T cell clusters in autoimmune cytopenias. TRB was amplified by touch-down multiplex PCR, primer pools A and B combined. TCRdb derives one entry per CDR3 protein from the multiplex PCR reads, leaving out DNA. The ten most abundant clones cover approximately 5% of a sample with approximately 6,000 distinct CDR3 sequences. TRB was amplified from about 270 ng of peripheral blood genomic DNA per sample. The source material was peripheral blood. These receptors all come from a human donor with an autoimmune cytopenia or autoimmune hepatitis (not recorded which).

This clonotype counts as medium-sized by frequency. The chain has TRBV5-1 and TRBJ2-1. CDR3 size: 15 residues. Germline CDR1 and CDR2: SGHRS and YFSETQ. CDR3: CASSLESGSYNEQFF.

V gene TRBV12-3 or TRBV12-4 combines with J gene TRBJ2-4; TCRdb indicates TRBD2, and absent DNA this call remains unverified. There are 13 residues in the CDR3. The CDR3 sequence: CASRPTSLQVQYF.

The V gene is TRBV21-1, the J gene TRBJ2-1; TCRdb selects TRBD1, and the lack of DNA leaves this call unchecked. TRBV21-1 is marked as a pseudogene. CDR3 length equals 15 residues. CDR3 protein: CASSKGKQGNNEQFF.

Judged by frequency, this clonotype is medium-sized. This chain uses TRBV19 with TRBJ1-2; TCRdb returns TRBD1, unconfirmable since there is no DNA. In germline, CDR1 is LNHDA, CDR2 SQIVND (reference sequence). The CDR3 extends over 13 amino acids. CDR3 loop: CASSKGGSHGYTF.

The rearrangement joins TRBV6-2 or TRBV6-3 to TRBJ2-1; TCRdb indicates TRBD2, and absent DNA this call remains unverified. Germline V lookup: CDR1 MNHEY, CDR2 SVGEGT. CDR3 length equals 15 residues. CDR3 in amino acids: CASSTLARNYNEQFF.

This clonotype registers medium-sized by frequency. The chain couples TRBV6-2 or TRBV6-3 to TRBJ2-2. The germline CDR1 and CDR2 sequences are MNHEY and SVGEGT. The CDR3 is made up of 14 amino acids. This CDR3 reads CASTRLVGDGELFF.

The rearrangement joins TRBV6-2 or TRBV6-3 to TRBJ2-5; the TRBD2 assignment by TCRdb is unverifiable without DNA. Germline V gene sequence: CDR1 MNHEY, CDR2 SVGEGT. The CDR3 is 16 residues long. Here the CDR3 reads CASSWLAGEVQETQYF.

This clonotype is labeled medium-sized (0.01 to 0.1%) based on frequency. CDR3 sequence reads: CASSSVTGELFF. This chain uses TRBV27 with TRBJ2-2. This CDR3 comprises 12 residues. Per the germline V gene, CDR1 is MNHEY and CDR2 is SMNVEV (reference sequence).